These T cell receptor beta chains were read from a single sample in a study of blood T cells in healthy people across ages. A single record per CDR3 protein comes from TCRdb applying MiXCR to the 5' RACE reads. The sample includes over 750,000 distinct CDR3 sequences, roughly 25% of them seen just once. This sample was shared with a second study, whose subject was T cells of mothers and their children.

The specimen was blood. The receptors derive from a boy between 5 and 17 years old in good health. The CDR3 runs from the conserved cysteine through the conserved F or W. The D gene is left open where the match is weak. The size entry is marked missing in some rows and otherwise reads once, few, many or a size class.

d_gene: .; abundance: few; v_gene: TRBV15; j_gene: TRBJ2-5; CDR3aa: CATSRAGTHKTQYF; CDR3nt: TGTGCCACCAGCAGAGCGGGGACGCACAAAACCCAGTACTTC
d_gene: .; abundance: .; v_gene: TRBV29-1; j_gene: TRBJ2-7; CDR3aa: CSVAAPKSGPTYEQYF; CDR3nt: TGCAGCGTCGCCGCCCCCAAAAGCGGGCCGACCTACGAGCAGTACTTC
d_gene: TRBD1; abundance: few; v_gene: TRBV10-3; j_gene: TRBJ2-5; CDR3aa: CAIRDGQGLRETQYF; CDR3nt: TGTGCCATCAGGGATGGACAGGGGTTGCGGGAGACCCAGTACTTC
d_gene: .; abundance: few; v_gene: TRBV6-1; j_gene: TRBJ2-5; CDR3aa: CATNSGPGDGAQYF; CDR3nt: TGTGCCACCAATTCAGGGCCAGGGGATGGGGCCCAGTACTTC
d_gene: .; abundance: .; v_gene: TRBV28; j_gene: TRBJ2-7; CDR3aa: CASRASGPYEQYF; CDR3nt: TGTGCCAGCAGGGCCAGCGGACCATACGAGCAGTACTTC
d_gene: .; abundance: few; v_gene: TRBV7-9; j_gene: TRBJ2-1; CDR3aa: CASSLSAVYNEQFF; CDR3nt: TGTGCCAGCAGCTTATCGGCAGTCTACAATGAGCAGTTCTTC
d_gene: TRBD1; abundance: few; v_gene: TRBV28; j_gene: TRBJ2-5; CDR3aa: CASSLYHGTGGQETQYF; CDR3nt: TGTGCCAGCAGTTTGTACCACGGGACAGGGGGCCAAGAGACCCAGTACTTC
d_gene: .; abundance: few; v_gene: TRBV7-9; j_gene: TRBJ2-2; CDR3aa: CASSLATGGGELFF; CDR3nt: TGTGCCAGCAGCTTAGCGACGGGTGGCGGGGAGCTGTTTTTT
d_gene: .; abundance: few; v_gene: TRBV20-1; j_gene: TRBJ1-5; CDR3aa: CSARDDSLIALSQPQHF; CDR3nt: TGCAGTGCTAGAGATGACAGCCTAATAGCCCTTAGTCAGCCCCAGCATTTT
d_gene: .; abundance: .; v_gene: TRBV7-8; j_gene: TRBJ2-1; CDR3aa: CASSHNPRVSSYNEQFF; CDR3nt: TGTGCCAGCAGCCACAACCCCAGGGTGAGCTCCTACAATGAGCAGTTCTTC
d_gene: .; abundance: .; v_gene: TRBV14; j_gene: TRBJ1-1; CDR3aa: CASSQEIGDLGTEAFF; CDR3nt: TGTGCCAGCAGCCAAGAAATAGGGGATCTAGGCACTGAAGCTTTCTTT
d_gene: .; abundance: .; v_gene: TRBV6-5; j_gene: TRBJ2-4; CDR3aa: CASTALGVGKNIQYF; CDR3nt: TGTGCCAGCACCGCTTTGGGGGTGGGCAAAAACATTCAGTACTTC
d_gene: .; abundance: .; v_gene: TRBV2; j_gene: TRBJ1-2; CDR3aa: CASEKIMTAPYGYTF; CDR3nt: TGTGCCAGTGAAAAAATCATGACAGCTCCCTATGGCTACACCTTC
d_gene: TRBD1; abundance: .; v_gene: TRBV12-3/TRBV12-4; j_gene: TRBJ2-2; CDR3aa: CASSSLDREYTGELFF; CDR3nt: TGTGCCAGCAGTTCCCTGGACAGGGAGTACACCGGGGAGCTGTTTTTT
d_gene: .; abundance: few; v_gene: TRBV12-5; j_gene: TRBJ2-3; CDR3aa: CASAPRGGGTDTQYF; CDR3nt: TGTGCTAGTGCTCCTAGGGGGGGAGGCACAGATACGCAGTATTTT
d_gene: .; abundance: .; v_gene: TRBV13; j_gene: TRBJ2-5; CDR3aa: CASSNRETGKETQYF; CDR3nt: TGTGCCAGCAGCAACCGGGAGACAGGGAAGGAGACCCAGTACTTC
d_gene: .; abundance: .; v_gene: TRBV6-6; j_gene: TRBJ2-7; CDR3aa: CASSTDRAYEQYF; CDR3nt: TGTGCCAGCAGTACGGACAGAGCCTACGAGCAGTACTTC
d_gene: .; abundance: .; v_gene: TRBV29-1; j_gene: TRBJ2-1; CDR3aa: CSVEIVGRQFF; CDR3nt: TGCAGCGTTGAAATTGTAGGTCGTCAGTTCTTC
d_gene: .; abundance: few; v_gene: TRBV29-1; j_gene: TRBJ2-5; CDR3aa: CSVPDTLQETQYF; CDR3nt: TGCAGCGTTCCTGATACCCTGCAAGAGACCCAGTACTTC
d_gene: .; abundance: .; v_gene: TRBV5-1; j_gene: TRBJ1-4; CDR3aa: CASSFNTATNEKLFF; CDR3nt: TGCGCCAGCAGCTTTAACACGGCAACTAATGAAAAACTGTTTTTT
d_gene: .; abundance: few; v_gene: TRBV5-1; j_gene: TRBJ2-5; CDR3aa: CASSLSRSLRETQYF; CDR3nt: TGCGCCAGCAGCTTGAGCCGCTCCCTCCGGGAGACCCAGTACTTC
d_gene: TRBD1; abundance: few; v_gene: TRBV28; j_gene: TRBJ2-2; CDR3aa: CASGGQVATGELFF; CDR3nt: TGTGCCAGCGGAGGACAGGTAGCCACCGGGGAGCTGTTTTTT
d_gene: TRBD1; abundance: few; v_gene: TRBV28; j_gene: TRBJ1-3; CDR3aa: CASSRGQGRGNTIYF; CDR3nt: TGTGCCAGCAGTCGCGGACAGGGGAGAGGAAACACCATATATTTT
d_gene: .; abundance: few; v_gene: TRBV12-3/TRBV12-4; j_gene: TRBJ2-7; CDR3aa: CASGTNPNYEQYF; CDR3nt: TGTGCCAGCGGGACAAACCCAAACTACGAGCAGTACTTC
d_gene: TRBD1; abundance: few; v_gene: TRBV12-3/TRBV12-4; j_gene: TRBJ2-2; CDR3aa: CASSSTGLGIGELFF; CDR3nt: TGTGCCAGCAGTTCGACAGGGTTAGGTATCGGGGAGCTGTTTTTT
d_gene: .; abundance: .; v_gene: TRBV12-3/TRBV12-4; j_gene: TRBJ2-1; CDR3aa: CASSPRGAPYNAQFF; CDR3nt: TGTGCCAGCAGTCCCCGGGGGGCCCCCTACAATGCGCAGTTCTTC
d_gene: TRBD2; abundance: few; v_gene: TRBV7-9; j_gene: TRBJ2-1; CDR3aa: CASIPAGFDNEQFF; CDR3nt: TGTGCCAGCATCCCAGCGGGATTCGACAATGAGCAGTTCTTC
d_gene: .; abundance: .; v_gene: TRBV20-1; j_gene: TRBJ2-1; CDR3aa: CSASDDGYNEQFF; CDR3nt: TGCAGTGCTAGCGACGACGGGTACAATGAGCAGTTCTTC
d_gene: .; abundance: few; v_gene: TRBV7-2; j_gene: TRBJ1-2; CDR3aa: CASSLADPKHGPLYGYTF; CDR3nt: TGTGCCAGCAGCTTAGCTGACCCCAAACACGGACCACTCTATGGCTACACCTTC
d_gene: TRBD1; abundance: .; v_gene: TRBV24-1; j_gene: TRBJ2-2; CDR3aa: CATSDTTGETGELFF; CDR3nt: TGTGCCACCAGTGATACCACAGGGGAAACCGGGGAGCTGTTTTTT
d_gene: .; abundance: .; v_gene: TRBV7-2; j_gene: TRBJ1-2; CDR3aa: CASSRGGRADYGYTF; CDR3nt: TGTGCCAGCAGCCGAGGTGGCAGGGCCGACTATGGCTACACCTTC
d_gene: .; abundance: few; v_gene: TRBV29-1; j_gene: TRBJ2-1; CDR3aa: CSVERYLGNEQFF; CDR3nt: TGCAGCGTTGAAAGGTACCTAGGGAATGAGCAGTTCTTC
d_gene: .; abundance: few; v_gene: TRBV27; j_gene: TRBJ2-1; CDR3aa: CASTLSGVHNEQFF; CDR3nt: TGTGCCAGCACCCTTTCGGGGGTCCACAATGAGCAGTTCTTC
d_gene: .; abundance: .; v_gene: TRBV20-1; j_gene: TRBJ1-3; CDR3aa: CSATGGRGNTIYF; CDR3nt: TGCAGTGCTACGGGGGGCCGTGGAAACACCATATATTTT
d_gene: TRBD2; abundance: few; v_gene: TRBV6-4; j_gene: TRBJ2-1; CDR3aa: CAVRAGSEQFF; CDR3nt: TGTGCCGTCCGAGCGGGAAGTGAGCAGTTCTTC
d_gene: TRBD2; abundance: .; v_gene: TRBV28; j_gene: TRBJ2-7; CDR3aa: CASSLGLAGEGLDKEQYF; CDR3nt: TGTGCCAGCAGTTTGGGACTAGCGGGAGAGGGCCTTGATAAGGAGCAGTACTTC
d_gene: .; abundance: .; v_gene: TRBV7-8; j_gene: TRBJ1-1; CDR3aa: CASSFPTEMNTEAFF; CDR3nt: TGTGCCAGCAGCTTCCCGACGGAGATGAACACTGAAGCTTTCTTT
d_gene: .; abundance: .; v_gene: TRBV5-1; j_gene: TRBJ2-7; CDR3aa: CASSLQGLSYEQYF; CDR3nt: TGCGCCAGCAGCCTGCAAGGACTCAGCTACGAGCAGTACTTC
d_gene: .; abundance: .; v_gene: TRBV29-1; j_gene: TRBJ2-7; CDR3aa: CSVGLPSSYEQYF; CDR3nt: TGCAGCGTGGGACTGCCAAGCTCCTACGAGCAGTACTTC
d_gene: .; abundance: few; v_gene: TRBV11-3; j_gene: TRBJ2-5; CDR3aa: CASSSQGGAGLETQYF; CDR3nt: TGTGCCAGCAGCTCCCAGGGGGGCGCTGGTTTGGAGACCCAGTACTTC
d_gene: .; abundance: few; v_gene: TRBV12-3/TRBV12-4; j_gene: TRBJ2-5; CDR3aa: CASSLPSMETQYF; CDR3nt: TGTGCCAGCAGTTTGCCCAGTATGGAGACCCAGTACTTC
d_gene: TRBD1; abundance: .; v_gene: TRBV4-3; j_gene: TRBJ2-7; CDR3aa: CASSQDNEGGFDEQYF; CDR3nt: TGCGCCAGCAGCCAAGATAACGAAGGGGGCTTCGACGAGCAGTACTTC
d_gene: TRBD2; abundance: .; v_gene: TRBV13; j_gene: TRBJ2-3; CDR3aa: CASSTGLASTDTQYF; CDR3nt: TGTGCCAGCAGCACAGGACTAGCGAGCACAGATACGCAGTATTTT
d_gene: TRBD1; abundance: .; v_gene: TRBV11-2; j_gene: TRBJ2-1; CDR3aa: CASSRGQAAVSHSSYNEQFF; CDR3nt: TGTGCCAGCAGCCGTGGACAGGCGGCCGTCTCGCACAGCTCCTACAATGAGCAGTTCTTC
d_gene: TRBD1; abundance: few; v_gene: TRBV24-1; j_gene: TRBJ1-6; CDR3aa: CATGGQENSPLHF; CDR3nt: TGTGCCACCGGTGGACAGGAGAATTCACCCCTCCACTTT
d_gene: .; abundance: few; v_gene: TRBV20-1; j_gene: TRBJ1-4; CDR3aa: CSCPDRTHFNEKLFF; CDR3nt: TGCAGCTGCCCAGATCGGACCCACTTTAATGAAAAACTGTTTTTT
d_gene: .; abundance: .; v_gene: TRBV10-3; j_gene: TRBJ2-1; CDR3aa: CAISGPDGQSPYNEQFF; CDR3nt: TGTGCCATCAGTGGGCCCGACGGACAGTCCCCCTACAATGAGCAGTTCTTC
d_gene: .; abundance: .; v_gene: TRBV20-1; j_gene: TRBJ1-2; CDR3aa: CSAGDDYGYTF; CDR3nt: TGCAGTGCGGGAGACGACTATGGCTACACCTTC
d_gene: TRBD2; abundance: .; v_gene: TRBV10-3; j_gene: TRBJ2-1; CDR3aa: CAISEGIAGASSYNEQFF; CDR3nt: TGTGCCATCAGTGAGGGGATAGCGGGGGCCAGCTCCTACAATGAGCAGTTCTTC
d_gene: TRBD2; abundance: .; v_gene: TRBV4-1; j_gene: TRBJ2-2; CDR3aa: CASGWTRLTGELFF; CDR3nt: TGCGCCAGTGGTTGGACTAGGCTCACCGGGGAGCTGTTTTTT
d_gene: .; abundance: few; v_gene: TRBV11-2; j_gene: TRBJ2-5; CDR3aa: CASSQNPGDQETQYF; CDR3nt: TGTGCCAGCAGCCAAAATCCCGGGGATCAAGAGACCCAGTACTTC
d_gene: .; abundance: .; v_gene: TRBV10-3; j_gene: TRBJ2-7; CDR3aa: CAISEELLGHEQYF; CDR3nt: TGTGCCATCAGTGAGGAGTTATTAGGACACGAGCAGTACTTC
d_gene: TRBD2; abundance: .; v_gene: TRBV20-1; j_gene: TRBJ2-5; CDR3aa: CSARGQLAVQETQYF; CDR3nt: TGCAGTGCTAGGGGTCAGCTAGCGGTCCAAGAGACCCAGTACTTC
d_gene: TRBD1; abundance: .; v_gene: TRBV29-1; j_gene: TRBJ1-2; CDR3aa: CSVGTGGTANYGYTF; CDR3nt: TGCAGCGTCGGGACAGGGGGCACGGCTAACTATGGCTACACCTTC
d_gene: TRBD1; abundance: .; v_gene: TRBV19; j_gene: TRBJ2-7; CDR3aa: CASSIGTGQRSYEQYF; CDR3nt: TGTGCCAGTAGTATTGGGACAGGGCAGCGATCCTACGAGCAGTACTTC
d_gene: TRBD2; abundance: .; v_gene: TRBV7-9; j_gene: TRBJ2-5; CDR3aa: CASSLLWTSAQTQYF; CDR3nt: TGTGCCAGCAGCTTACTTTGGACTAGCGCTCAGACCCAGTATTTC
d_gene: .; abundance: few; v_gene: TRBV10-3; j_gene: TRBJ2-1; CDR3aa: CAISEGASRSSYNEQFF; CDR3nt: TGTGCCATCAGTGAGGGGGCTAGCCGTAGCTCCTACAATGAGCAGTTCTTC
d_gene: .; abundance: .; v_gene: TRBV4-3; j_gene: TRBJ1-1; CDR3aa: CASSQDWTAPRAFF; CDR3nt: TGCGCCAGCAGCCAAGATTGGACAGCCCCGCGAGCTTTCTTT
d_gene: .; abundance: few; v_gene: TRBV11-3; j_gene: TRBJ2-7; CDR3aa: CASSLWDYEQYF; CDR3nt: TGTGCCAGCAGCTTATGGGACTACGAGCAGTACTTC
d_gene: .; abundance: .; v_gene: TRBV4-3; j_gene: TRBJ2-1; CDR3aa: CASSQGEVADYNEQFF; CDR3nt: TGCGCCAGCAGCCAAGGAGAGGTAGCGGACTACAATGAGCAGTTCTTC